A selection of T cell receptor beta chains follows, all from one sample in a study of blood T cell repertoires in COVID-19. Only in-frame clones appear in the TCRdb table, and some are missing; sequencing was by immunoSEQ multiplex PCR. The sample has 200,000 to 250,000 clones, about four fifths seen once. The sequencing input was peripheral blood. The receptors were gathered from a woman aged 50 to 65 with active or convalescent COVID-19. CDR3s include the opening cysteine and the closing phenylalanine or tryptophan. The order of the fields is D gene, J gene, V gene, clone size, CDR3 DNA, CDR3 protein. A D gene is named only where the DNA matches it firmly. Clone size, where shown, is once, few, many, or a class for clones that have expanded.

>TRBD1|TRBJ2-1|TRBV15|-
TGTGCCACCAGCAACCGGGACAGGGGACCGTATGAGCAGTTCTTC
CATSNRDRGPYEQFF
>-|TRBJ1-6|TRBV12-5|-
TGTGCTAGTGGTTATCAGGGAGGCTCACCCCTCCACTTT
CASGYQGGSPLHF
>TRBD1|TRBJ1-5|TRBV24-1|once
TGTGCCACCTCGACAGGGCTCGACCTTAGCAATCAGCCCCAGCATTTT
CATSTGLDLSNQPQHF
>-|TRBJ2-1|TRBV6-4|few
TGTGCCAGCAGTGACGGGAGCTCCTACAATGAGCAGTTCTTC
CASSDGSSYNEQFF
>-|TRBJ1-5|TRBV7-2|few
TGTGCCAGCAGCCCACTCAGGGGAGGCAATCAGCCCCAGCATTTT
CASSPLRGGNQPQHF
>TRBD1|TRBJ1-2|TRBV18|-
TGTGCCAGCTCACCCGGAGGGGGCGATAGCTATGGCTACACCTTC
CASSPGGGDSYGYTF
>TRBD2|TRBJ2-1|TRBV7-3|-
TGTGCCAGCAGCTTAACGGGCCGACTAGCGGGAGGAGGTGAGCAGTTCTTC
CASSLTGRLAGGGEQFF
>TRBD1|TRBJ2-2|TRBV11-2|-
TGTGCCAGCAGCTCCTTATGGGACAGGGGATTGGTCGGGGAGCTGTTTTTT
CASSSLWDRGLVGELFF
>-|TRBJ1-1|TRBV16|-
TGTGCCAGCAGCCTAACGTCGGGGGTGAACACTGAAGCTTTCTTT
CASSLTSGVNTEAFF
>TRBD2|TRBJ2-6|TRBV28|once
TGTGCCAGCAGTTTTGGGGGGGCTGGGGCCAACGTCCTGACTTTC
CASSFGGAGANVLTF
>-|TRBJ2-2|TRBV3-1/TRBV3-2|-
TGTGCCAGCAGCCGACAAATTGCAACCGGGGAGCTGTTTTTT
CASSRQIATGELFF
>TRBD1|TRBJ1-4|TRBV28|-
TGTGCCAGCAGCCAGATTAGACAGGGAAATGAAAAACTGTTTTTT
CASSQIRQGNEKLFF
>TRBD1|TRBJ1-1|TRBV18|-
TGTGCCAGCTCACCTGGGACAGCAGCTTTGAACACTGAAGCTTTCTTT
CASSPGTAALNTEAFF
>-|TRBJ2-7|TRBV1|few
TGCACCAGCAGCCAAGAATTAGTCCTCTCCTACGAGCAGTACTTC
CTSSQELVLSYEQYF
>TRBD2|TRBJ2-2|TRBV24-1|-
TGTGCCACCAGTGACCCGGGACTAGCGGGGTTACGTACCGGGGAGCTGTTTTTT
CATSDPGLAGLRTGELFF
>TRBD1|TRBJ1-5|TRBV28|few
TGTGCCAGCACAGGGGGATCGGGCAATCAGCCCCAGCATTTT
CASTGGSGNQPQHF
>-|TRBJ2-1|TRBV18|-
TGTGCCAGCTCATCGACTAAATTGTACAATGAGCAGTTCTTC
CASSSTKLYNEQFF
>-|TRBJ1-3|TRBV10-1|-
TGCGCCAGCAGTCCCGGGACACCGAGCTCTGGAAACACCATATATTTT
CASSPGTPSSGNTIYF
>TRBD1|TRBJ1-1|TRBV5-1|-
TGCGCCAGCAGCTTGGATGACAGGGGGCTTGGTGAAGCTTTCTTT
CASSLDDRGLGEAFF
>-|TRBJ2-2|TRBV7-6|-
TGTGCCAGCGCTAGCGCCAACACCGGGGAGCTGTTTTTT
CASASANTGELFF
>TRBD2|TRBJ2-7|TRBV30|-
TGTGCCTGGAGTGTACGGACTAGCGGGTTTCCTAGGACCTACGAGCAGTACTTC
CAWSVRTSGFPRTYEQYF
>-|TRBJ1-1|TRBV7-3|few
TGTGCCAGCAGCTTCGGGGGAAGAGACACTGAAGCTTTCTTT
CASSFGGRDTEAFF
>-|TRBJ1-6|TRBV5-1|-
TGCGCCAGCAGCTTGGTGGAACAGGCTAATTCACCCCTCCACTTT
CASSLVEQANSPLHF
>TRBD1|TRBJ2-7|TRBV5-6|-
TGTGCCAGCAGCCCGGGACAGGGGGGGGGCTACGAGCAGTACTTC
CASSPGQGGGYEQYF
>TRBD1|TRBJ1-5|TRBV18|-
TGTGCCAGCTCAACCGGGACAGGGGGCCATCAGCCCCAGCATTTT
CASSTGTGGHQPQHF
>-|TRBJ2-2|TRBV6-4|-
TGTGCCAGCAGGGGGCCCAACACCGGGGAGCTGTTTTTT
CASRGPNTGELFF
>-|TRBJ2-7|TRBV6-1|-
TGTGCCAGCAGTGAACAAACAGGGAGCCTCTCCTACGAGCAGTACTTC
CASSEQTGSLSYEQYF
>TRBD1|TRBJ1-1|TRBV7-9|once
TGTGCCAGCAGCTTATACACGGGACAGGGGGCAGCTTTCTTT
CASSLYTGQGAAFF
>-|TRBJ2-3|TRBV3-1/TRBV3-2|-
TGTGCCAGCAGCCATTGGTCTCTATATGGCACAGATACGCAGTATTTT
CASSHWSLYGTDTQYF